This T cell receptor beta chain emerged from a study of cytomegalovirus exposure and HLA in healthy donors. Study in general: Of the donors genotyped, approximately 400 in all, about 82% fell in the Caucasian-associated ancestry cluster. Points from the study as a whole: Being productive about 90% or about 30% of the time was typical of most TCR beta V segments in an earlier analysis. Among donors in an Asian-associated ancestry cluster, a later analysis reportedly found fewer N-insertions than the roughly 700-donor mean. A later analysis associated under 20,000 TCR beta sequences with HLA alleles at a 0.05 false discovery rate.

A note on this clone: Its antigen remains unknown.

PCR involved 60 Vbeta and 13 Jbeta primers. Generated by immunoSEQ multiplex PCR, the TCRdb table keeps only in-frame clones and is missing some. The data show roughly 130,000 clones, 50% to 75% seen once. V gave up 2 bases and J gave up 2 bases; unmatched junction bases: 8. Germline V gives CDR1 SGHRS, CDR2 YFSETQ. This CDR3 contains 16 residues. The sequenced material came from PBMCs. This sequence joins TRBV5-1 and TRBJ1-1; 8 bases match TRBD1. The sequence was obtained from a woman in her forties in good health and CMV-seropositive. CDR3 protein: CASSLKGGTGNTEAFF. The CDR3 DNA follows: TGCGCCAGCAGCTTAAAAGGGGGGACAGGAAACACTGAAGCTTTCTTT.